One and the same sample provided the 5 T cell receptor beta chains below, sequenced in a study of Ad26.COV2.S vaccination and SARS-CoV-2 variants. As for treatment: some 20 received Ad26.COV2.S at low or high dose, single or two shots; about 5 received placebo; per-sample allocation not given. All samples were drawn on day 63, counting from the first vaccine or placebo injection. Some clones are missing from TCRdb's copy, which holds only in-frame ones; the method was immunoSEQ multiplex PCR. The sample carries 350,000 to 400,000 clones, 88% recorded once. The material was peripheral blood, obtained in a trial of Ad26.COV2.S vaccine versus placebo. The receptors originated from a person between 18 and 59 years old who received the Ad26.COV2.S COVID-19 vaccine or a placebo.

V gene TRBV12-3 or TRBV12-4 combines with J gene TRBJ1-3; D remains ambiguous. The CDR3 covers 13 residues. The V and J ends lost 7 bases and 6 bases respectively, with 13 bases between them. The CDR3 DNA reads as TGTGCCAGCACCCGGACTGCCCCAAACACCATATATTTT. Amino acid sequence: CASTRTAPNTIYF.

CDR3 residues: CASRVQGSETQYF. CDR3 nucleotide sequence: TGTGCCAGCAGAGTACAGGGGTCCGAGACCCAGTACTTC. V and J are TRBV6-5 and TRBJ2-5, with 7 positions matching TRBD1. This CDR3 has 13 residues. Germline trimming cut 6 bases from V and 5 bases from J; bases unmatched to any gene: 6. Germline V gene data show CDR1 as MNHEY and CDR2 as SVGAGI.

J is TRBJ2-3 and V is TRBV15; D call uncertain. Germline-derived CDR1 and CDR2 are LNHNV and YYDKDF (reference sequence). V shed 0 bases and J shed 0 bases, with 7 bases lying between them. There are 15 residues in the CDR3. The CDR3 region has the DNA TGTGCCACCAGCAGAGATTTCAGGAGCACAGATACGCAGTATTTT. It is translated as CATSRDFRSTDTQYF.

This chain links TRBV11-2 with TRBJ1-1, with 9 bases that match TRBD1. Germline loops: CDR1 SGHAT, CDR2 FQNNGV. Losses at the gene ends were 3 bases for V and 5 bases for J; bases not matched to a gene: 7. This CDR3 has 15 residues. The CDR3 reads CASSFSTGGETEAFF. The CDR3 coding sequence is TGTGCCAGCAGCTTCTCTACAGGGGGCGAGACTGAAGCTTTCTTT.

This CDR3 is CASSLQGGGGNQPQHF. DNA of the CDR3: TGTGCCAGCAGCCTACAAGGTGGAGGAGGTAATCAGCCCCAGCATTTT. The rearrangement links TRBV2 to TRBJ1-5; D unclear. The germline CDR1 and CDR2 sequences are SNHLY and FYNNEI. V was trimmed by 6 bases and J by 4 bases, leaving 19 bases between them. This CDR3 is built from 16 residues.